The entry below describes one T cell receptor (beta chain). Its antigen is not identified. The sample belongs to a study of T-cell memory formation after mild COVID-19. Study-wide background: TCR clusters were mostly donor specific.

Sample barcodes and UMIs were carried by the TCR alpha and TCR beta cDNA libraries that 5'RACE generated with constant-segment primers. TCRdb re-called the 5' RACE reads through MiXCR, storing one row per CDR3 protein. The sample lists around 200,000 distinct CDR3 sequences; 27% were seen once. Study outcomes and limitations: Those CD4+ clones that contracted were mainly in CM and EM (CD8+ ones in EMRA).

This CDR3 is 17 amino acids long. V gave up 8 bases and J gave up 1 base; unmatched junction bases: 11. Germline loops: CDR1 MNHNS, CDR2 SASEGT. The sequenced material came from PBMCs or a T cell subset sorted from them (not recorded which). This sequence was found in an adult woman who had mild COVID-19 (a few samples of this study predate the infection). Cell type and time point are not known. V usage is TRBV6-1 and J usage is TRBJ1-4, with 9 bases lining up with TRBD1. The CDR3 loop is CASAPGQGRVTNEKLFF. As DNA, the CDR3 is TGTGCCAGCGCCCCGGGACAGGGACGCGTAACTAATGAAAAACTGTTTTTT.